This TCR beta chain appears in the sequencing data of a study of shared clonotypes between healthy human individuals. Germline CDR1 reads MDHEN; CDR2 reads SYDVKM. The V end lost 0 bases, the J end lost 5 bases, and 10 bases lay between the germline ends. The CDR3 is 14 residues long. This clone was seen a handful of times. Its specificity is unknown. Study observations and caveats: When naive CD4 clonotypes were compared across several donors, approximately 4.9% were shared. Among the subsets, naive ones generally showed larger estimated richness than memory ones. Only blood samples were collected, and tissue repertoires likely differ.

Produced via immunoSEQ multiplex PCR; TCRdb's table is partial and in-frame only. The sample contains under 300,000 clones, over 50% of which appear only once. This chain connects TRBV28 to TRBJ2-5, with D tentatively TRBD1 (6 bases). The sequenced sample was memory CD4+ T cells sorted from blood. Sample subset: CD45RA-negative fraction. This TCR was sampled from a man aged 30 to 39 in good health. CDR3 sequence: CASSLWGATETQYF. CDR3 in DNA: TGTGCCAGCAGTTTATGGGGGGCGACGGAGACCCAGTACTTC.